The 15 T cell receptor beta chains below were found in one sample sequenced in a study of blood T cells in healthy people across ages (dated by TCRdb to 2013 to 2016). The library was produced with 5' RACE. The run used an Illumina HiSeq 2500. A second PCR of roughly 7 to 12 cycles was run with a J-beta primer mix and a sample-barcoded 5' primer. TCRdb reanalyzed the raw reads on its own, using fastp at Q25 for trimming and MiXCR for clone calling, and kept in-frame beta chains. All rows with the same CDR3 protein become a single entry with the most common DNA and genes. Recorded for this sample are about 380,000 distinct CDR3 sequences; about 49% of them occurred a single time. The ten largest clonotypes hold 45% to 65% of the sample. Material: blood. The receptors were gathered from a man between 60 and 75 years old in good health.

The V and J genes are TRBV9 and TRBJ1-2; D gene unclear. The CDR3 consists of 14 residues. The V gene's germline CDR1 is SGDLS and CDR2 YYNGEE. V lost 3 bases and J lost 4, with 13 bases in between. CDR3 sequence reads: CASSEELLSYGYTF. The CDR3 DNA reads TGTGCCAGCAGCGAAGAGCTCCTGAGCTATGGCTACACCTTC.

The chain is built from TRBV24-1 and TRBJ1-5; TRBD1 is a possible D gene (5 bases). Trimming cost V 4 bases and J 3 bases, with 15 bases left between them. This CDR3 spans 16 amino acids. CDR1 is KGHDR and CDR2 is SFDVKD in the germline V gene. Written as DNA, the CDR3 is TGTGCCACCAGTGACCCCGCCCAGGGACCCAATCAGCCCCAGCATTTT. Translated: CATSDPAQGPNQPQHF.

This clonotype was seen more than once but under ten times. The V gene is TRBV7-3, the J gene TRBJ2-5, with TRBD2 identical over 7 bases. J lost 5 bases, V lost 5 bases, and 5 bases had no gene match. Germline CDR1 reads SGHTA; CDR2 reads FQGTGA. This CDR3 region has 13 residues. Here the CDR3 DNA reads TGTGCCAGCAGCCTGACTAGCAAGGAGACCCAGTACTTC. Translated: CASSLTSKETQYF.

The genes are TRBV29-1 and TRBJ2-5, with 7 bases that match TRBD1. Germline V gives CDR1 SQVTM, CDR2 ANQGSEA. The CDR3 runs to 12 residues. V lost 4 bases, J lost 7 bases, and 6 bases stayed unmatched. CDR3 DNA sequence: TGCAGCGTTGCCACAGGGGATGCGACCCAGTACTTC. Amino acid sequence: CSVATGDATQYF.

This rearrangement joins TRBV5-6 to TRBJ2-5; possibly TRBD1 or TRBD2 for D (5 bases each). The CDR3 length is 15 residues. V dropped 0 bases and J dropped 4 bases, with 13 bases sitting between them. Germline CDR1 is SGHDT and CDR2 is YYEEEE. As DNA, the CDR3 is TGTGCCAGCAGCTTGGGAGTGAGGGGTGCAGAGACCCAGTACTTC. Translated, it gives CASSLGVRGAETQYF.

This chain connects TRBV7-2 to TRBJ1-1, with D perhaps TRBD1 (5 bases). V lost 5 bases and J 2 bases, leaving 18 bases between the germline ends. The CDR3 length is 16 residues. Germline values: CDR1 SGHTA, CDR2 FQGNSA. The CDR3 reads CASSAYETQVNTEAFF. The CDR3 nucleotides are TGTGCCAGCAGCGCTTACGAAACACAGGTCAACACTGAAGCTTTCTTT.

V is TRBV18 and J is TRBJ1-6, with D possibly TRBD1 on 6 matching bases. The CDR3 sequence is 14 residues long. Germline V lookup: CDR1 KGHSH, CDR2 LQKENI. Trimming removed 6 bases at V and 11 bases at J, with 17 bases between. This chain's CDR3 is CASSPGRGFTPLHF. CDR3 nucleotides: TGTGCCAGCTCCCCCGGCAGGGGTTTCACACCCCTCCACTTT.

V gene TRBV18 combines with J gene TRBJ2-5; 10 bases are shared with TRBD2. The V gene end was trimmed by 6 bases and the J gene end by 2 bases; junction bases not matched to a gene: 3. The CDR3 is made up of 14 amino acids. The V gene's germline CDR1 is KGHSH and CDR2 LQKENI. The CDR3, as DNA: TGTGCCAGCTCCGGGACTAGCGCACAAGAGACCCAGTACTTC. This codes for CASSGTSAQETQYF.

This clonotype was found once. The chain is built from TRBV7-2 and TRBJ2-5; 7 bases map to TRBD2. The end of the DNA is better explained by TRBJ2-7, so the J call may be wrong. Looked up from germline, CDR1 is SGHTA and CDR2 is FQGNSA. The CDR3 length is 13 residues. This CDR3 is CASSSRTRYEQYF. The CDR3 bases are TGTGCCAGCAGCTCCCGGACTAGGTACGAGCAGTACTTC.

The rearrangement joins TRBV6-2 or TRBV6-3 to TRBJ2-7, with D unclear. The CDR3 has 12 residues. Between the trimmed V and J ends, which lost 5 bases and 2 bases, there was a span of 7 bases. From germline, CDR1 is MNHEY and CDR2 SVGEGT. The CDR3 loop reads CASSQLPYEQYF. In DNA form, the CDR3 reads TGTGCCAGCAGTCAGCTTCCCTACGAGCAGTACTTC.

Turning to this clonotype: It may be a read error: a sequence one base away is much more abundant. The chain links TRBV15 to TRBJ2-7; no clear D gene. V was pared by 5 bases and J by 1 base, with 9 bases between. CDR1 is LNHNV and CDR2 is YYDKDF in the germline V gene (reference sequence). The CDR3 covers 13 residues. CDR3 DNA: TGTGCCACCAGCCTGGAGCAGTCCTACGAGCAGTACTTC. Amino acids: CATSLEQSYEQYF.

V is TRBV14 and J is TRBJ2-7, with TRBD2 matching 8 bases. From germline, CDR1 is SGHDN and CDR2 FVKESK. The V segment lost 1 base and the J segment 11 bases; nucleotides outside the gene matches: 7. The CDR3 runs 13 residues. The CDR3 loop reads CASSQVRGAGEYF. CDR3 sequence (DNA): TGTGCCAGCAGCCAAGTGCGGGGGGCGGGCGAGTACTTC.

The CDR3, as DNA: TGTGCCAGCAGTTTATTTCGGCAGCATTACGCCGGCACAGATACGCAGTATTTT. Translating it yields CASSLFRQHYAGTDTQYF. J is TRBJ2-3 and V is TRBV28; D not resolved. Trimming stripped 1 base from V and 1 base from J, with 18 bases between. The CDR3 runs 18 residues. Germline CDR1 and CDR2: MDHEN and SYDVKM.

This rearrangement joins TRBV20-1 to TRBJ2-1, with TRBD2 matching over 10 bases. V lost 5 bases and J lost 7; bases outside the gene matches: 14. The CDR3 spans 16 residues. From germline, CDR1 is DFQATT and CDR2 SNEGSKA (reference sequence). This CDR3 is CSADPLPGLARNEQFF. The CDR3 nucleotides are TGCAGTGCTGACCCGCTCCCGGGACTAGCGCGGAATGAGCAGTTCTTC.

The chain recombines TRBV7-2 with TRBJ2-6; TRBD1 or TRBD2 may be the D gene (6 bases each). CDR1 is SGHTA, CDR2 FQGNSA, per germline. The CDR3 totals 16 residues. V gave up 2 bases and J gave up 1 base, with 9 bases separating them. CDR3 loop: CASSLRGVSGANVLTF. The CDR3, as DNA: TGTGCCAGCAGCTTAAGGGGGGTATCTGGGGCCAACGTCCTGACTTTC.